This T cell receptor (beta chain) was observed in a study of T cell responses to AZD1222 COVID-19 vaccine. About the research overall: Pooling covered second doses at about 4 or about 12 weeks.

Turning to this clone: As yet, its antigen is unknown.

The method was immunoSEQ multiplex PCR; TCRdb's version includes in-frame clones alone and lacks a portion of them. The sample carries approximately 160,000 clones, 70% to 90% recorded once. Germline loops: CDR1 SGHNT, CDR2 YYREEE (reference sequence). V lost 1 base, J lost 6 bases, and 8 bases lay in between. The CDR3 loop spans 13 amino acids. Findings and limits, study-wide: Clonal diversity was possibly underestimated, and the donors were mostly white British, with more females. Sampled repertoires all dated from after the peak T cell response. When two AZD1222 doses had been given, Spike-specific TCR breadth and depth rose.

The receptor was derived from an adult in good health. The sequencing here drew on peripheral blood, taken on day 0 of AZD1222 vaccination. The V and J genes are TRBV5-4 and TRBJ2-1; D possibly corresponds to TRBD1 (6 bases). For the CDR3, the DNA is TGTGCCAGCAGCTTGAGGGGGACCAATGAGCAGTTCTTC. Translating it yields CASSLRGTNEQFF. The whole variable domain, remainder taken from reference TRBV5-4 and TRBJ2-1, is ETGVTQSPTHLIKTRGQQVTLRCSSQSGHNTVSWYQQALGQGPQFIFQYYREEENGRGNFPPRFSGLQFPNYSSELNVNALELDDSALYLCASSLRGTNEQFFGPGTRLTVL.